The 15 T cell receptor beta chains listed next were all sequenced from one sample in a study of OX40 agonist ivuxolimab in advanced cancers. Profiling relied on immunoSEQ multiplex PCR, and the TCRdb table lists in-frame clones only, not all of them. The repertoire holds more than 65,000 clones, 60% to 80% seen once, with approximately 5% in the top ten. Specimen: CD4+ or CD8+ T cells sorted from blood, collected in a trial of the OX40 agonist ivuxolimab. Every receptor here comes from an adult with an advanced solid tumor such as melanoma, head and neck, liver or kidney cancer.

This clone was detected only a few times. The gene calls are TRBV5-1 and TRBJ2-3; TRBD1 might be the D (5 bases). V was pared by 6 bases and J by 2 bases, with 19 bases between. The CDR3 contains 16 residues. CDR1 and CDR2 (germline): SGHRS, YFSETQ. The CDR3 loop is CASTVGHAVTTDTQYF. The CDR3, as DNA: TGCGCCAGCACTGTAGGACACGCCGTGACCACAGATACGCAGTATTTT. The full variable domain, rest sourced from reference TRBV5-1 and TRBJ2-3, is KAGVTQTPRYLIKTRGQQVTLSCSPISGHRSVSWYQQTPGQGLQFLFEYFSETQRNKGNFPGRFSGRQFSNSRSEMNVSTLELGDSALYLCASTVGHAVTTDTQYFGPGTRLTVL.

The V gene is TRBV10-3, the J gene TRBJ1-1; 10 positions agree with TRBD1. Trimming removed 2 bases from V and 3 bases from J; junction bases left unmatched: 3. The CDR3 runs 15 residues. Looked up from germline, CDR1 is ENHRY and CDR2 is SYGVKD. The CDR3 region is CAISEPGQGDTEAFF. In DNA form, the CDR3 reads TGTGCCATCAGTGAGCCCGGACAGGGGGACACTGAAGCTTTCTTT.

This chain connects TRBV9 to TRBJ1-3; D call uncertain. With 6 bases removed from V and 0 bases from J, the gap between germline ends came to 4 bases. This CDR3 spans 12 amino acids. Germline loops: CDR1 SGDLS, CDR2 YYNGEE. For the CDR3, the DNA is TGTGCCAGCAAGGACTCTGGAAACACCATATATTTT. This sequence encodes CASKDSGNTIYF. The whole variable domain, filled in from reference TRBV9 and TRBJ1-3, reads DSGVTQTPKHLITATGQRVTLRCSPRSGDLSVYWYQQSLDQGLQFLIQYYNGEERAKGNILERFSAQQFPDLHSELNLSSLELGDSALYFCASKDSGNTIYFGEGSWLTVV.

The rearrangement links TRBV30 to TRBJ1-4, with 9 bases identical to TRBD1. This CDR3 has 13 residues. Looked up from germline, CDR1 is GTSNPN and CDR2 is SVGIG (reference sequence). With 5 bases clipped from V and 6 bases from J, the junction kept 4 bases outside the gene matches. CDR3 sequence (DNA): TGTGCCTGGGGACAGGGGAACTATGAAAAACTGTTTTTT. Translated, it gives CAWGQGNYEKLFF.

The CDR3 DNA reads TGTGCCAGTGGTCCGGACCTTCTTTACGAGCAGTACTTC. As protein: CASGPDLLYEQYF. The rearrangement uses TRBV10-3 and TRBJ2-7; D is undetermined. The CDR3 runs to 13 residues. Deletions cut 10 bases from V and 4 bases from J, with 17 bases between. Per the germline V gene, CDR1 is ENHRY and CDR2 is SYGVKD.

This rearrangement joins TRBV5-6 to TRBJ2-7; D may correspond to TRBD1 or TRBD2 (5 bases each). V was pared by 0 bases and J by 6 bases, with 10 bases between. The germline V gene encodes CDR1 SGHDT and CDR2 YYEEEE. The CDR3 loop spans 13 amino acids. The CDR3 protein is CASSLGVGTEQYF. As DNA, the CDR3 is TGTGCCAGCAGCTTGGGGGTGGGGACCGAGCAGTACTTC.

The chain's CDR3 is CASSGQLNTEAFF. CDR3 DNA: TGCGCCAGCAGCGGACAGTTGAACACTGAAGCTTTCTTT. The V gene is TRBV5-1, the J gene TRBJ1-1, with a weak D call TRBD1 (6 bases). V was shortened by 4 bases and J by 0 bases, with 7 bases between the two germline ends. The CDR3 extends over 13 amino acids. Germline CDR1 and CDR2: SGHRS and YFSETQ.

This clone appeared a single time. CDR3 nucleotides: TGTGCCAGCAGCTTGGGGCCTAGCGGGGGGCAGCAGACCCAGTACTTC. Translation gives CASSLGPSGGQQTQYF. The rearrangement joins TRBV5-8 to TRBJ2-5; 11 bases line up with TRBD2. Losses at the gene ends were 0 bases for V and 6 bases for J; bases not matched to a gene: 7. Per germline, CDR1 SGHTS and CDR2 YDEGEE. CDR3 length: 16 residues.

The V gene is TRBV7-2, the J gene TRBJ2-7; 12 bases agree with TRBD1. This CDR3 has 15 residues. Germline CDR1 reads SGHTA; CDR2 reads FQGNSA. J gave up 3 bases and V 4 bases, and 4 bases lay outside the gene matches. This CDR3 is CASSSGTGGFYEQYF. The CDR3 bases are TGTGCCAGCAGCTCGGGGACAGGGGGCTTCTACGAGCAGTACTTC.

This sequence joins TRBV6-1 and TRBJ1-4; D call uncertain. From germline, CDR1 is MNHNS and CDR2 SASEGT. V was trimmed by 10 bases and J by 10 bases, leaving 28 bases between them. There are 16 residues in the CDR3. The CDR3 loop reads CATGENPHSNEGKLFF. Written as DNA, the CDR3 is TGTGCCACCGGTGAAAACCCACACTCCAATGAGGGAAAACTGTTTTTT.

This sequence joins TRBV7-2 and TRBJ1-2; D is undetermined. Germline CDR1 and CDR2: SGHTA and FQGNSA. V was shortened by 2 bases and J by 2 bases, with 12 bases between the two germline ends. There are 15 residues in the CDR3. The CDR3 coding sequence is TGTGCCAGCAGCTTAAGAGCCGGCGGGAACTATGGCTACACCTTC. This codes for CASSLRAGGNYGYTF. The whole variable domain, remainder taken from reference TRBV7-2 and TRBJ1-2, is GAGVSQSPSNKVTEKGKDVELRCDPISGHTALYWYRQSLGQGLEFLIYFQGNSAPDKSGLPSDRFSAERTGGSVSTLTIQRTQQEDSAVYLCASSLRAGGNYGYTFGSGTRLTVV.

The chain is built from TRBV5-4 and TRBJ1-4; TRBD1 might be the D (5 bases). Trimming shortened V by 2 bases and J by 7 bases, and 21 bases separated the two germline ends. This CDR3 spans 17 amino acids. The V gene's germline CDR1 is SGHNT and CDR2 YYREEE (reference sequence). DNA for the CDR3: TGTGCCAGCAGCTTCTCCTATGGGGGACCGGGACTTGAAAAACTGTTTTTT. As protein: CASSFSYGGPGLEKLFF.

This chain joins TRBV6-5 and TRBJ2-7, with 9 bases identical to TRBD2. Germline V gene sequence: CDR1 MNHEY, CDR2 SVGAGI. CDR3 length: 14 residues. V trimming: 5 bases; J trimming: 6 bases; junction bases outside the gene matches: 8. The CDR3 sequence: CASSRTSVGSEQYF. The CDR3 DNA reads as TGTGCCAGCAGTCGGACTAGCGTGGGTTCCGAGCAGTACTTC.

The chain joins TRBV29-1 to TRBJ1-2; no definite D call. Germline V gene sequence: CDR1 SQVTM, CDR2 ANQGSEA. The CDR3 is 15 residues long. Trimming shortened V by 6 bases and J by 0 bases, and 17 bases separated the two germline ends. CDR3 in DNA: TGCAGCGTCCTCATTGGCGGGCTGGCTAACTATGGCTACACCTTC. Its translation: CSVLIGGLANYGYTF.

The V call is TRBV5-8, the J call TRBJ1-2; D is possibly TRBD1 (5 bases). Trimming took 4 bases from V and 5 from J, leaving 12 bases between them. This CDR3 is built from 13 residues. Germline-derived CDR1 and CDR2 are SGHTS and YDEGEE. The CDR3 bases are TGTGCCAGCAGCCCAAGGGGCGTATATGGCTACACCTTC. Its translation is CASSPRGVYGYTF.